This T cell receptor (beta chain) is from a study of CD8+CD57+ T cells in acquired aplastic anemia. Genomic DNA templated the TCR beta VDJ and CDR3 profiling. TCRdb reprocessed the reads with MiXCR, giving one entry per CDR3 protein. The sample lists 160,000 or so distinct CDR3 sequences, around half occurring once. This clonotype has a count of ten or more. In patients chosen for sequencing, flow cytometry had shown CD8+CD57+ cell expansion. By the time of blood sampling, patients had still received no therapy. The CDR3 has 14 amino acids. Germline V lookup: CDR1 MNHEY, CDR2 SVGAGI. The V and J ends lost 7 bases and 9 bases respectively, with 19 bases between them.

This TCR derives from a human donor with aplastic anemia. The specimen was sorted CD4+, CD8+, or CD8+CD57+ T cells (not recorded which) from PBMCs. V usage is TRBV6-5 and J usage is TRBJ2-1; D gene ambiguous. Here the CDR3 DNA reads TGTGCCAGCACCGGGTGGCCCCTAGGGTCTGAGCAGTTCTTC. Encoded protein: CASTGWPLGSEQFF.